Reported below is one T cell receptor (beta chain). The data stem from a study of CD8 T cells in Susac syndrome. It was with random hexamers that roughly 0.5 to 1 ug RNA was reverse transcribed. Amplification of TCR beta CDR3 across 54 Vbeta and 13 Jbeta was performed with immunoSEQ multiplex PCR. TCRdb ran MiXCR on the immunoSEQ multiplex PCR reads and lists one entry per CDR3 protein. The sample carries around 130,000 distinct CDR3 sequences, roughly 95% recorded once. Germline-derived CDR1 and CDR2 are MNHEY and SMNVEV (reference sequence). The CDR3 is 14 residues long. V shed 2 bases and J shed 0 bases, with 7 bases lying between them.

The sequencing input was CD4+ T cells from PBMCs. The TCR originated in a human donor with multiple sclerosis. This rearrangement joins TRBV27 to TRBJ1-2; possible D gene TRBD1, 5 bases. In DNA form, the CDR3 reads TGTGCCAGCAGTTTACGACAGCCTAACTATGGCTACACCTTC. Its protein product is CASSLRQPNYGYTF.